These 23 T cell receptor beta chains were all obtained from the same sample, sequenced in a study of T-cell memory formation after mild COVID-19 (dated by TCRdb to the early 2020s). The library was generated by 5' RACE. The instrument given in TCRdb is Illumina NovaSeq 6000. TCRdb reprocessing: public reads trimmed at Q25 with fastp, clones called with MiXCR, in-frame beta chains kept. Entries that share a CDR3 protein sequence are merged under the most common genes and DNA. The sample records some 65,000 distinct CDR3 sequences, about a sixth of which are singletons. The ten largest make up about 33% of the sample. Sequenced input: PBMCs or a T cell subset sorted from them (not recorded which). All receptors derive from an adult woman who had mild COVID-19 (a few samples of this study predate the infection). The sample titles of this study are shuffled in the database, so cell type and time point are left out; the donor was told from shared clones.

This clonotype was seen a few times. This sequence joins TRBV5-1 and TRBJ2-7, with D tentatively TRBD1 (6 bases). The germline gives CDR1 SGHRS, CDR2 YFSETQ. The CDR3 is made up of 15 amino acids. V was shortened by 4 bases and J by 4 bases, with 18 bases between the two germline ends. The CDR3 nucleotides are TGCGCCAGCAGCCTTGGGGCAGGGGAGTGGTACGAGCAGTACTTC. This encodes CASSLGAGEWYEQYF.

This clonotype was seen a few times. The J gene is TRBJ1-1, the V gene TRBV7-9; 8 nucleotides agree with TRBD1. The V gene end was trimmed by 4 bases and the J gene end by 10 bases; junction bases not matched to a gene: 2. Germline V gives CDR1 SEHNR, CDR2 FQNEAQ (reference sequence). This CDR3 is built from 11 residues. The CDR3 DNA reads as TGTGCCAGCAGCTCCGGACAGGGAGCTTTCTTT. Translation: CASSSGQGAFF.

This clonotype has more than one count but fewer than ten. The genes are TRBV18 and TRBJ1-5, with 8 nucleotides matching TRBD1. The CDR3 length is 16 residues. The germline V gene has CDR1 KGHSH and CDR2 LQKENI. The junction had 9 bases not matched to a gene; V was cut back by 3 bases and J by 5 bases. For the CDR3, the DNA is TGTGCCAGCTCACCCGGGCAGTCAGGGGGCCATCAGCCCCAGCATTTT. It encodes CASSPGQSGGHQPQHF.

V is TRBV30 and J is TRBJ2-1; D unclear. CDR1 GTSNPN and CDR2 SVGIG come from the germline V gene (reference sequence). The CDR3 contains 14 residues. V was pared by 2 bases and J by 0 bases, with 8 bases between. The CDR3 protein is CAWSTTSSYNEQFF. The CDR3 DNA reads TGTGCCTGGAGTACCACGAGCTCCTACAATGAGCAGTTCTTC.

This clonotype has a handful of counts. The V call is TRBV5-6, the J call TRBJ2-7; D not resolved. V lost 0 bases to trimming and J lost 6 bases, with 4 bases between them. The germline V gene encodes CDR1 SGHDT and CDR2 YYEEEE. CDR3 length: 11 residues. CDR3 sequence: CASSLGAEQYF. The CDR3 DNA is TGTGCCAGCAGCTTGGGGGCCGAGCAGTACTTC.

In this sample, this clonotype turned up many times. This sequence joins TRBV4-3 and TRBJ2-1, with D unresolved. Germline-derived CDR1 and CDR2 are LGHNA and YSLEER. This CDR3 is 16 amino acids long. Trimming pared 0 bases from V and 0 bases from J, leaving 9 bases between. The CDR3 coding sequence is TGCGCCAGCAGCCAAGATTTTCGGACCTCCTACAATGAGCAGTTCTTC. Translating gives CASSQDFRTSYNEQFF.

Here the CDR3 reads CASSQVIPAGFANTGELFF. The CDR3 region has the DNA TGCGCCAGCAGCCAAGTTATCCCGGCGGGGTTCGCGAACACCGGGGAGCTGTTTTTT. This chain joins TRBV4-1 and TRBJ2-2, with D possibly matching TRBD2 (6 bases). The CDR3 consists of 19 residues. V lost 1 base and J lost 0, with 18 bases in between. The V gene's germline CDR1 is MGHRA and CDR2 YSYEKL.

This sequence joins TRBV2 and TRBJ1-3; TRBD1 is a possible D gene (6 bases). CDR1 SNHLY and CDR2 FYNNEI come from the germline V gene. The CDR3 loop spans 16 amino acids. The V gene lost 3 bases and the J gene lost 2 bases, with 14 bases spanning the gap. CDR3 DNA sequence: TGTGCCAGCAGTGAGCCAGGGGCACATCCTGGAAACACCATATATTTT. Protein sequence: CASSEPGAHPGNTIYF.

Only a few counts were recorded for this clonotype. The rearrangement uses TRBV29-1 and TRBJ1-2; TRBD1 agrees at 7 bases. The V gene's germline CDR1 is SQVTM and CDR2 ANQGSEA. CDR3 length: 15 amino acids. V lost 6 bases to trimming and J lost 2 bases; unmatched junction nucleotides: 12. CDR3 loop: CSVGFVGQANYGYTF. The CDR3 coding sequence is TGCAGCGTCGGGTTTGTAGGACAGGCCAACTATGGCTACACCTTC.

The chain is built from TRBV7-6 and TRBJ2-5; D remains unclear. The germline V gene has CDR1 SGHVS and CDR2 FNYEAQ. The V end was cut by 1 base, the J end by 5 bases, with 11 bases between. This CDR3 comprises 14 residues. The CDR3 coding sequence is TGTGCCAGCAGCTTAGAAGGTGCTCGGGAGACCCAGTACTTC. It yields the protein CASSLEGARETQYF.

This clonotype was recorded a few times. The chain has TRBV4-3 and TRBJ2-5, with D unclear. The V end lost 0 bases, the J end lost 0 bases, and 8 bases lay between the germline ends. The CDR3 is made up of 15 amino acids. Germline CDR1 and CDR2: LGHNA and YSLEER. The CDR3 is CASSQDTDYQETQYF. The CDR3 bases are TGCGCCAGCAGCCAAGATACTGATTACCAAGAGACCCAGTACTTC.

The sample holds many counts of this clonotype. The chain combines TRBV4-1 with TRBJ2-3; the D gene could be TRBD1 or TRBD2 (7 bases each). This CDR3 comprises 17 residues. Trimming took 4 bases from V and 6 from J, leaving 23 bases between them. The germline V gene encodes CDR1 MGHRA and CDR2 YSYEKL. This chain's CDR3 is CASSPYPTGRVVDTQYF. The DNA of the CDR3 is TGCGCCAGCAGCCCGTATCCGACAGGGAGGGTGGTGGATACGCAGTATTTT.

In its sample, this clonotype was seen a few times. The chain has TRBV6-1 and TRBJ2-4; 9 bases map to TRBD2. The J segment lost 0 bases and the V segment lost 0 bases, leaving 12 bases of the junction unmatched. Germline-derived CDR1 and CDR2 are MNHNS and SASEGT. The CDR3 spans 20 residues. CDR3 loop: CASSEARWISGGIAKNIQYF. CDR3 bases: TGTGCCAGCAGTGAAGCGCGATGGATTAGCGGGGGCATAGCCAAAAACATTCAGTACTTC.

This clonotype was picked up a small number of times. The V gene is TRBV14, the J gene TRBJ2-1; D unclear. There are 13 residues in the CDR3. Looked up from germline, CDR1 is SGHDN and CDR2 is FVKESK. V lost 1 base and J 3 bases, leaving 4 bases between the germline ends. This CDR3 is CASSQVGYNEQFF. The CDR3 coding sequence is TGTGCCAGCAGCCAAGTGGGCTACAATGAGCAGTTCTTC.

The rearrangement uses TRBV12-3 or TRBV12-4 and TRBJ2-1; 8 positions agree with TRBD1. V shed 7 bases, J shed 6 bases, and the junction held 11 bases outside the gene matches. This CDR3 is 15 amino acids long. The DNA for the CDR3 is TGTGCCAGCAAACAGGACAGGGCGGCCGCCAATGAGCAGTTCTTC. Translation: CASKQDRAAANEQFF.

DNA for the CDR3: TGCAGCGCGCAACAGGGGTTTAATGAGCAGTTCTTC. This sequence encodes CSAQQGFNEQFF. The chain uses TRBV29-1 and TRBJ2-1; 7 positions match TRBD1. The CDR3 runs 12 residues. Germline loops: CDR1 SQVTM, CDR2 ANQGSEA. J was trimmed by 7 bases and V by 7 bases; bases with no gene match: 7.

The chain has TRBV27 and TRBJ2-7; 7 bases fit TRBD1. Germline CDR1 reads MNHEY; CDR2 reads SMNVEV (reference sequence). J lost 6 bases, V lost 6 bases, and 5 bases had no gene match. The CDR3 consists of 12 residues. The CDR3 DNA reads TGTGCCAGCAGCTTAGACAGGGCCGAGCAGTACTTC. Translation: CASSLDRAEQYF.

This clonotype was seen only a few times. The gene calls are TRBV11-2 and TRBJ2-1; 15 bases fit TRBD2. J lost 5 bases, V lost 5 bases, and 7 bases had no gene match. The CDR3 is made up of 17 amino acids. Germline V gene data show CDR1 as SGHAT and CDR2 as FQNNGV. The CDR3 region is CASSPRTSGRVNNEQFF. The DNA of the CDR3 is TGTGCCAGCAGCCCGAGGACTAGCGGGAGGGTGAACAATGAGCAGTTCTTC.

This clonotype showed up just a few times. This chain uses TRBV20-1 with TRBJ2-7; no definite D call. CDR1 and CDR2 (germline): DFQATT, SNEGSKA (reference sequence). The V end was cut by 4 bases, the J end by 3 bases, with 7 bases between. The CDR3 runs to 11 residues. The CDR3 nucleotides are TGCAGTGCTACACCTTACTACGAGCAGTACTTC. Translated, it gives CSATPYYEQYF.

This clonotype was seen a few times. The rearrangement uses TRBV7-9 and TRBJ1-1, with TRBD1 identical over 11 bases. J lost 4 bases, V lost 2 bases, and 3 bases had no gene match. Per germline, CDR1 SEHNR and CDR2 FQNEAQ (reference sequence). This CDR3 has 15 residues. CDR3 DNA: TGTGCCAGCAGCTTAATAGGGACAGGGGGCACTGAAGCTTTCTTT. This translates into CASSLIGTGGTEAFF.

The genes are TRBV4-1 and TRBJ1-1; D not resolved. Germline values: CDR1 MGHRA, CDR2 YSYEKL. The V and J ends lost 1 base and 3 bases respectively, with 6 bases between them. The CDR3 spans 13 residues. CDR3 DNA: TGCGCCAGCAGCCAAGGAGTTTACACTGAAGCTTTCTTT. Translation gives CASSQGVYTEAFF.

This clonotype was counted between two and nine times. CDR3 region: CASSTEGRGGNQPQHF. The CDR3 DNA follows: TGTGCCAGCAGCACAGAGGGTCGGGGAGGCAATCAGCCCCAGCATTTT. The chain recombines TRBV7-8 with TRBJ1-5; D ambiguous. This CDR3 spans 16 amino acids. V lost 5 bases, J lost 2 bases, and 16 bases lay in between. Germline loops: CDR1 SGHVS, CDR2 FQNEAQ.

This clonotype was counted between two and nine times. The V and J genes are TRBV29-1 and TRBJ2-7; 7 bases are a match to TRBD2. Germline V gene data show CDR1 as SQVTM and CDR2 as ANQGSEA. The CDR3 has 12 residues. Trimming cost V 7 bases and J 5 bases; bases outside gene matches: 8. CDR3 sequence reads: CSGRRELNEQYF. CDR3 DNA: TGCAGCGGAAGGCGGGAGTTGAACGAGCAGTACTTC.